The present entry profiles one T cell receptor beta chain with its context. The CDR3 runs to 15 residues. Germline V lookup: CDR1 SGHRS, CDR2 YFSETQ. After removal of 4 bases from V and 0 bases from J, the junction contained 5 bases not matched to a gene. These data come from a study of shared clonotypes between healthy human individuals. Libraries were prepared by immunoSEQ multiplex PCR; TCRdb keeps only in-frame clonotypes and omits some of them. The sample yields under 850,000 clones, around 70% seen once. The sample was memory CD4+ T cells sorted from blood. The subset denotes: CD45RA-negative fraction. The chain carries TRBV5-1 and TRBJ2-3, with TRBD1 identical over 7 bases. The receptor comes from a woman between 25 and 40 years old in good health. CDR3 sequence reads: CASSETGDSTDTQYF. CDR3 DNA: TGCGCCAGCAGCGAAACAGGGGACAGCACAGATACGCAGTATTTT.